This T cell receptor beta chain was observed in a study of OX40 agonist ivuxolimab in advanced cancers. Overall study: Participants averaged about 60 years of age (range roughly 23 to 85) and were under 90% male. Checkpoint inhibitors had been given previously to 35% to 50% of patients. Partial responses, seen in three patients, involved one hepatocellular carcinoma and two cutaneous melanomas.

Method: immunoSEQ multiplex PCR; TCRdb's copy keeps in-frame clones and lacks some. Here the sample spans tens of thousands of clones, 82% being singletons. Study conclusions and caveats: Undetermined was the antigen specificity of the expanded peripheral T cells.

As concerns this clone: Antigen specificity is unknown.

The length of the CDR3 is 13 residues. The germline V gene has CDR1 MDHEN and CDR2 SYDVKM. V was trimmed by 4 bases and J by 15 bases, leaving 16 bases between them. The sample was CD4+ or CD8+ T cells sorted from blood, taken in a trial of the OX40 agonist ivuxolimab. J is TRBJ1-6 and V is TRBV28; D is ambiguous. The receptor comes from an adult with an advanced solid tumor such as melanoma, head and neck, liver or kidney cancer. DNA for the CDR3: TGTGCCAGCAGTTATCCCCAGCAAGTTCTCCTCCACTTT. Translation gives CASSYPQQVLLHF.